What follows are 30 T cell receptor beta chains derived from one specimen sequenced in a study of response to subunit inactivated influenza vaccine. TCRdb recomputed calls from the RT-PCR reads with MiXCR, one row per CDR3 protein. The data contain 630,000 or so distinct CDR3 sequences, around a sixth of them singletons. Source: PBMCs from blood, taken about 11 days after vaccination. The receptors were sampled from a man aged 50-59 years who received an inactivated influenza vaccine.

This clonotype was recorded at least ten times. The chain couples TRBV7-9 to TRBJ1-5; TRBD1 might be the D (5 bases). The germline gives CDR1 SEHNR, CDR2 FQNEAQ (reference sequence). Deletions cut 1 base from V and 4 bases from J, with 8 bases between. The CDR3 is made up of 14 amino acids. CDR3 in amino acids: CASSLGGRNQPQHF. CDR3 coding DNA: TGTGCCAGCAGCTTAGGGGGGAGGAATCAGCCCCAGCATTTT.

This clonotype was detected only a few times. This chain connects TRBV20-1 to TRBJ2-5, with 12 bases aligning to TRBD2. Germline V lookup: CDR1 DFQATT, CDR2 SNEGSKA (reference sequence). The CDR3 spans 15 residues. V was clipped by 5 bases and J by 2 bases; unmatched bases: 6. CDR3 nucleotides: TGCAGTGCTCTTCCACTAGCGGGGGGACAAGAGACCCAGTACTTC. Amino acid sequence: CSALPLAGGQETQYF.

This chain connects TRBV12-3 or TRBV12-4 to TRBJ2-7; 8 bases match TRBD2. This CDR3 has 17 amino acids. The J segment lost 5 bases and the V segment lost 7 bases, leaving 19 bases of the junction unmatched. The CDR3 is CASTIEVLAGGSHEQYF. CDR3 DNA: TGTGCCAGCACCATAGAGGTATTGGCGGGGGGTTCCCACGAGCAGTACTTC.

The chain links TRBV9 to TRBJ2-3; TRBD1 might be the D (6 bases). The germline V and J ends were trimmed by 3 bases and 2 bases, with 16 bases remaining between them. The CDR3 has 16 residues. From germline, CDR1 is SGDLS and CDR2 YYNGEE. CDR3 in amino acids: CASSGRSGADTDTQYF. The DNA for the CDR3 is TGTGCCAGCAGCGGAAGATCAGGGGCGGACACAGATACGCAGTATTTT.

The V and J genes are TRBV4-3 and TRBJ2-1; D unresolved. CDR3 length equals 13 residues. Trimming left V 0 bases short and J 6 bases short, with 6 bases between. The germline V gene has CDR1 LGHNA and CDR2 YSLEER. The CDR3 spells CASSQDSFNEQFF. CDR3 sequence (DNA): TGCGCCAGCAGCCAAGATTCTTTCAATGAGCAGTTCTTC.

This chain links TRBV5-1 with TRBJ1-2; D is perhaps TRBD1 (5 bases). Germline CDR1 and CDR2: SGHRS and YFSETQ. Trimming cost V 0 bases and J 2 bases, with 8 bases left between them. This CDR3 comprises 14 residues. The CDR3: CASSLGDGNYGYTF. The CDR3 DNA is TGCGCCAGCAGCTTGGGGGACGGAAACTATGGCTACACCTTC.

This clonotype was counted between two and nine times. The J gene is TRBJ2-1, the V gene TRBV9; possibly TRBD2 for D (5 bases). The CDR3 has 14 residues. The germline CDR1 and CDR2 sequences are SGDLS and YYNGEE. Trimming removed 0 bases at V and 8 bases at J, with 12 bases between. The CDR3 nucleotides read TGTGCCAGCAGCGTAGTTGGCGGGCCGGATGAGCAGTTCTTC. Translating gives CASSVVGGPDEQFF.

V usage is TRBV28 and J usage is TRBJ2-2; 7 nucleotides align to TRBD1. V shed 6 bases and J 4 bases; nucleotides not matched to a gene: 5. The CDR3 loop spans 14 amino acids. Germline lookup yields CDR1 MDHEN and CDR2 SYDVKM. The CDR3 nucleotides read TGTGCCAGCAGCCGGGGACAGCTCACCGGGGAGCTGTTTTTT. Amino acids: CASSRGQLTGELFF.

The rearrangement links TRBV21-1 to TRBJ2-1; the table's D call TRBD1 went unverified against the DNA. TRBV21-1 is tagged as a pseudogene. The CDR3 is 15 residues long. CDR3 region: CASTLLKGSYNEQFF. CDR3 DNA sequence: TGTGCCAGCACCCTTCTGAAGGGGTCTTACAATGAGCAGTTCTTC.

The chain combines TRBV3-1 with TRBJ2-3; D may be TRBD2 (7 bases). CDR3 length: 14 amino acids. CDR1 is LGHDT and CDR2 is YNNKEL in the germline V gene (reference sequence). V was trimmed by 4 bases and J by 6 bases, leaving 14 bases between them. The CDR3 DNA follows: TGTGCCAGCAGCCGGGGGGGCCTCACGGATACGCAGTATTTT. It specifies CASSRGGLTDTQYF.

This clonotype was seen a handful of times. The chain combines TRBV5-1 with TRBJ2-5; 12 bases align to TRBD1. CDR3 length: 15 amino acids. From germline, CDR1 is SGHRS and CDR2 YFSETQ. The J segment lost 2 bases and the V segment lost 3 bases, leaving 2 bases of the junction unmatched. CDR3 sequence (DNA): TGCGCCAGCAGCTGGGACAGGGGGCTTCAAGAGACCCAGTACTTC. As protein: CASSWDRGLQETQYF.

Only a few counts were recorded for this clonotype. The CDR3 protein is CSARVSITGELFF. Written as DNA, the CDR3 is TGCAGTGCTAGAGTCAGTATCACCGGGGAGCTGTTTTTT. The chain couples TRBV20-1 to TRBJ2-2, with D unresolved. Germline V lookup: CDR1 DFQATT, CDR2 SNEGSKA (reference sequence). Trimming removed 1 base at V and 4 bases at J, with 7 bases between. CDR3 length: 13 residues.

In this sample, this clonotype turned up a few times. V and J are TRBV10-3 and TRBJ2-5; 14 bases are a match to TRBD2. J lost 4 bases, V lost 6 bases, and 7 bases had no gene match. CDR1 and CDR2 (germline): ENHRY, SYGVKD. This CDR3 is built from 16 residues. CDR3 in DNA: TGTGCCATCAGCCGCGGGACTAGCGGGAGTGGAGAGACCCAGTACTTC. It is translated as CAISRGTSGSGETQYF.

This clonotype was picked up a small number of times. The chain links TRBV4-1 to TRBJ1-2, with 8 nucleotides matching TRBD1. Looked up from germline, CDR1 is MGHRA and CDR2 is YSYEKL. The junction had 17 bases not matched to a gene; V was cut back by 4 bases and J by 4 bases. CDR3 length equals 18 residues. The CDR3 nucleotides are TGCGCCAGCAGCCCGCTAGGGCAGGGGGCTTCGGGATCCTATGGCTACACCTTC. Translation gives CASSPLGQGASGSYGYTF.

This clonotype turned up a few times. The CDR3 loop reads CASSAGTGGAIQYF. In DNA form, the CDR3 reads TGTGCCAGCAGTGCCGGGACAGGGGGAGCCATTCAGTACTTC. This chain links TRBV28 with TRBJ2-4; 11 bases agree with TRBD1. CDR3 length: 14 residues. V trimming: 5 bases; J trimming: 9 bases; junction bases outside the gene matches: 6. The germline gives CDR1 MDHEN, CDR2 SYDVKM.

This clonotype showed up just a few times. V gene TRBV7-8 combines with J gene TRBJ1-5; no clear D gene. This CDR3 region has 13 residues. Germline loops: CDR1 SGHVS, CDR2 FQNEAQ. The V end was cut by 6 bases, the J end by 1 base, with 7 bases between. CDR3 sequence (DNA): TGTGCCAGCAGGAAGGGAAGCAATCAGCCCCAGCATTTT. Translating gives CASRKGSNQPQHF.

J is TRBJ2-3 and V is TRBV5-5, with D possibly being TRBD1 (5 bases). The CDR3 length is 16 residues. V lost 5 bases and J 0 bases, leaving 16 bases between the germline ends. Germline V gives CDR1 SGHKS, CDR2 YYEKEE (reference sequence). CDR3 protein: CASSPQDTSSTDTQYF. The CDR3 coding sequence is TGTGCCAGCAGTCCTCAGGACACGTCTAGCACAGATACGCAGTATTTT.

The table lists this clonotype with a few counts. The chain has TRBV6-1 and TRBJ1-6; 8 bases agree with TRBD1. V dropped 6 bases and J dropped 6; count of bases not matched to a gene: 10. This CDR3 spans 16 amino acids. The germline CDR1 and CDR2 sequences are MNHNS and SASEGT. The CDR3 DNA reads TGTGCCAGCAGGACGACCGGGACAGGCATTAATTCACCCCTCCACTTT. Translating it yields CASRTTGTGINSPLHF.

In its sample, this clonotype was seen a few times. The chain uses TRBV11-2 and TRBJ2-7; D is unclear. Germline V gives CDR1 SGHAT, CDR2 FQNNGV. Trimming left V 5 bases short and J 5 bases short, with 13 bases between. This CDR3 has 13 amino acids. In nucleotides, the CDR3 is TGTGCCAGCAGCCAAATCACCGCACACGAGCAGTACTTC. It is translated as CASSQITAHEQYF.

Ten or more counts support this clonotype. The gene calls are TRBV6-1 and TRBJ2-2, with 7 bases identical to TRBD2. Germline loops: CDR1 MNHNS, CDR2 SASEGT. The CDR3 has 17 amino acids. Trimming at V came to 5 bases and at J to 0 bases, leaving 9 bases not matched to a gene. The CDR3 DNA is TGTGCCAGCAGTCCTTTCTCCGGGACTACGAACACCGGGGAGCTGTTTTTT. This translates into CASSPFSGTTNTGELFF.

In regard to this clonotype: The junction does not match germline at one end; this may be a read error. This chain links TRBV20-1 with TRBJ2-1; TRBD2 matches at 12 bases. Looked up from germline, CDR1 is DFQATT and CDR2 is SNEGSKA (reference sequence). There are 17 residues in the CDR3. The CDR3 protein is CCARGGLAGTSYNEQFF. CDR3 nucleotide sequence: TGCTGTGCTAGAGGAGGACTAGCGGGGACCTCCTACAATGAGCAGTTCTTC.

This clonotype has a handful of counts. This sequence joins TRBV12-3 or TRBV12-4 and TRBJ2-1; 8 bases align to TRBD2. There are 14 residues in the CDR3. J was trimmed by 3 bases and V by 5 bases; bases with no gene match: 3. CDR3 loop: CASSNSGVYNEQFF. The CDR3 DNA is TGTGCCAGCAGTAATAGCGGGGTCTACAATGAGCAGTTCTTC.

This clonotype was picked up a small number of times. The CDR3 loop is CASSLAGTSGSSRETQYF. The CDR3 DNA is TGTGCCAGCAGCTTAGCCGGGACTTCCGGAAGTTCGCGGGAGACCCAGTACTTC. The rearrangement links TRBV11-1 to TRBJ2-5; TRBD2 might be the D (6 bases). Per the germline V gene, CDR1 is SGHAT and CDR2 is FQDESV (reference sequence). The CDR3 is 18 residues long. Between the trimmed V and J ends, which lost 0 bases and 5 bases, there was a span of 22 bases.

In DNA form, the CDR3 reads TGCGCCAGCAGCCAAGTTGGACAGGGTTTTTCCGGGGAGCTGTTTTTT. Encoded protein: CASSQVGQGFSGELFF. The gene calls are TRBV4-3 and TRBJ2-2, with TRBD1 matching over 8 bases. Per the germline V gene, CDR1 is LGHNA and CDR2 is YSLEER. V was clipped by 1 base and J by 6 bases; unmatched bases: 7. The CDR3 sequence is 16 residues long.

The CDR3 DNA reads as TGTGCCAGCAGTTACACCGACGAGCAGTACTTC. It is translated as CASSYTDEQYF. This sequence joins TRBV6-6 and TRBJ2-7; D is undetermined. Germline values: CDR1 MNHNY, CDR2 SVGAGI (reference sequence). V was shortened by 2 bases and J by 5 bases, with 4 bases between the two germline ends. The CDR3 runs 11 residues.

The genes are TRBV24-1 and TRBJ1-2; the D gene is possibly TRBD1 (6 bases). The CDR3 contains 13 residues. V was shortened by 4 bases and J by 8 bases, with 13 bases between the two germline ends. Germline lookup yields CDR1 KGHDR and CDR2 SFDVKD. The CDR3 loop reads CATSDPRGWGYTF. The CDR3 region has the DNA TGTGCCACCAGTGACCCCAGGGGATGGGGCTACACCTTC.

Concerning this clonotype: A junction end diverges from the germline sequence, so it may reflect a read error. The V and J genes are TRBV7-7 and TRBJ2-1, with D perhaps matching TRBD2 (6 bases). The CDR3 totals 15 residues. The germline V gene has CDR1 SSHAT and CDR2 FNYEAQ (reference sequence). CDR3 sequence (DNA): TGTGCTAGCAGCTTGGGGCTAGCGCCGGGTAATGAGCAGTTCTTC. It codes for CASSLGLAPGNEQFF. Together with reference TRBV7-7 and TRBJ2-1, the CDR3 gives the full variable domain: GAGVSQSPRYKVTKRGQDVTLRCDPISSHATLYWYQQALGQGPEFLTYFNYEAQPDKSGLPSDRFSAERPEGSISTLTIQRTEQRDSAMYRCASSLGLAPGNEQFFGPGTRLTVL.

CDR3 coding DNA: TGTGCCAGCAGTTTAGTGGTAGTACATGAGCAGTTCTTC. Amino acid sequence: CASSLVVVHEQFF. This chain joins TRBV12-3 or TRBV12-4 and TRBJ2-1, with D unclear. This CDR3 has 13 amino acids. Trimming removed 1 base from V and 8 bases from J, with 9 bases in between.

This clonotype was detected only a few times. The chain couples TRBV4-1 to TRBJ1-4, with TRBD1 matching 7 bases. The CDR3 is 17 amino acids. V lost 3 bases and J lost 3; bases outside the gene matches: 10. Per germline, CDR1 MGHRA and CDR2 YSYEKL. CDR3 in DNA: TGCGCCAGCAGCCACCTGACAGGGAGGAGGGCTAATGAAAAACTGTTTTTT. Residues: CASSHLTGRRANEKLFF.

The CDR3 region is CASSGTSRETQYF. In nucleotides, the CDR3 is TGCGCCAGCAGCGGGACTAGTCGGGAGACCCAGTACTTC. V gene TRBV5-1 combines with J gene TRBJ2-5; 8 nucleotides line up with TRBD2. The CDR3 contains 13 residues. Germline V gene sequence: CDR1 SGHRS, CDR2 YFSETQ. The V segment lost 4 bases and the J segment 5 bases; nucleotides outside the gene matches: 4.